This T cell receptor (beta chain) came from a study of monozygotic twins with cystic fibrosis (dated by TCRdb to the early 2020s). For the study in its entirety: Barcoded libraries were made from 2.5 to 3 micrograms of fragmented DNA using approximately 14 PCR cycles. To assess genetic influence on V and J gene usage, the study compared TCR beta repertoires within and across 16 monozygotic twin pairs with cystic fibrosis. Made up mostly of children and adolescents, the cohort included ten female and six male twin pairs ranging in age from about 2.0 to 36.4 years, with a median of about 9.2 years. Twins were ranked among more than 900 cohort participants for weight-for-height and FEVPerc (FEV1 disease centile) on the day of blood sampling. Data for three of the twin pairs had been reported previously in another context.

Study-wide findings and limitations: Significantly higher nucleotide-identical clonotype sharing was observed within monozygotic CF twin pairs than between unrelated CF individuals (P = 0.000026, Mann-Whitney). Simpson clonality was found to be generally low (median approximately 0.0086), suggesting a naive-dominated repertoire, although higher clonality was observed in the most severely affected patients. V gene usage was most similar to the co-twin for 13 of 16 pairs, and J usage for 8 of 16 pairs, suggesting genetic constraints. The cohort was small, and the number of shared CDR3s showed no association with age, concordance or disease severity.

The twin pairs came from the European Cystic Fibrosis Twin and Sibling Study Cohort, a cohort that recruited patients from 150 to 200 CF clinics across 14 European countries. Zygosity and CFTR genotype were confirmed in-house, and zygosity was tested by multiplex PCR of nine short tandem repeat loci. Peripheral blood was sampled from each twin, with clinical parameters recorded on the day of blood sampling. Phenol/chloroform extraction was used to isolate genomic DNA from peripheral blood cells, and the DNA was then kept in TE buffer at 4 degrees C. In the case of this clone: Its antigen has not been determined. Within one base of it there is no much larger clone, and no base qualities were kept.

From a lookup of the germline V gene (reference sequence), CDR1 and CDR2 are GTSNPN and SVGIG. V and J are truncated by 5 bases and 4 bases respectively, leaving an intervening sequence of 20 bases. The cysteine opens and the phenylalanine closes a CDR3 of 15 amino acids. This entry keeps only the CDR3 DNA: 45 bases, framed from base 1. TCR beta CDR3 regions were amplified by multiplex PCR with the immunoSEQ immune profiling system according to the manufacturer's instructions. Sequencing was performed on an Illumina NextSeq system. The study's processing was this. The immunoSEQ Analyzer platform handled processing of the sequence data, and clonality was calculated by taking the square root of Simpson's index of productive rearrangements. V and J usage similarity was measured by Jensen-Shannon distance, and CDR3 generation probabilities were computed with OLGA. The immuneACCESS database (August 2020) and VDJdb (December 2020) were searched for shared CDR3 sequences. Not all clones reach the TCRdb copy of this immuneACCESS table, which keeps in-frame sequences only. Checked studies attribute under half of the gap to unresolved V genes and leave the rest unexplained. D and trimming were read from the DNA, whereas the V and J calls and clone size are those reported in that table. This sample comprises around 35,000 clones, 84% of them detected only once. The biggest ten clones account for around 1.5% of the sample.

This sequence was found in a girl aged 2 to 9 with cystic fibrosis. Recombination joined TRBV30 with TRBJ2-5; the D region is possibly TRBD1 or TRBD2, each matching across 6 bases. Sequencing used blood. At the DNA level, the sequence is TGTGCCTGGGACCGGGGGCCCATTGAGCGAGAGACCCAGTACTTC. Translation gives CAWDRGPIERETQYF.